These T cell receptor beta chains were read from a single sample in a study of blood T cell repertoires in COVID-19. Here immunoSEQ multiplex PCR was the method, and the copy in TCRdb shows in-frame clones only, minus some. The sample has almost 95,000 clones; around 67% are singletons. The sample was peripheral blood. These receptor sequences come from a woman aged 60-75 years in a cohort sampled during active or convalescent COVID-19. Each CDR3 is given with its conserved first and last residue. A D gene is named only where the DNA matches it firmly. Rows may omit the clone size; those that give it use once, few, many or a size class.

clone_size	v_call	d_call	j_call	cdr3_nt	cdr3_aa
-	TRBV6-5	TRBD2	TRBJ2-3	TGTGCCAGCAGCCGACTAGCGGGGGGAACAGATACGCAGTATTTT	CASSRLAGGTDTQYF
-	TRBV11-3	-	TRBJ2-1	TGTGCCAGCAGCCCAGGCCTGCGAAACAATGAGCAGTTCTTC	CASSPGLRNNEQFF
once	TRBV7-8	TRBD1	TRBJ1-2	TGTGCCAGCAGCTCCCTTGGACAGGGGGGGAACTATGGCTACACCTTC	CASSSLGQGGNYGYTF
-	TRBV7-7	TRBD1	TRBJ1-4	TGTGCTAGCAGTCAAACAGGGGCGGCTAATGAAAAACTGTTTTTT	CASSQTGAANEKLFF
-	TRBV5-1	TRBD1	TRBJ2-7	TGCGCCAGCAGGGCCGGGACAGGCTCCTACGAGCAGTACTTC	CASRAGTGSYEQYF
-	TRBV19	-	TRBJ1-5	TGTGCCAGTAGTATCTTGTCAGGGAATGGGCAGCCCCAGCATTTT	CASSILSGNGQPQHF
-	TRBV3-1/TRBV3-2	-	TRBJ2-5	TGTGCCAGCAGCCAAGATCTTGGCAGGGGCCAAGAGACCCAGTACTTC	CASSQDLGRGQETQYF
-	TRBV6-5	TRBD2	TRBJ2-1	TGTGCCAGCAGCCTAGCGGGGGGGCAGTACAATGAGCAGTTCTTC	CASSLAGGQYNEQFF
-	TRBV7-8	-	TRBJ1-4	TGTGCCAGCAGCTCTACAGGGACTAATGAAAAACTGTTTTTT	CASSSTGTNEKLFF
-	TRBV6-5	-	TRBJ1-2	TGTGCCAGCAGAACGAACAGGGCTGCCTATGGCTACACCTTC	CASRTNRAAYGYTF
-	TRBV5-1	-	TRBJ1-1	TGCGCCAGCAGCTTGGGTTGGGGCGACACTGAAGCTTTCTTT	CASSLGWGDTEAFF
-	TRBV5-1	TRBD2	TRBJ2-1	TGCGCCAGCAGCTTCCTGACTAGCGGGGGGGCTAGCTCCTACAATGAGCAGTTCTTC	CASSFLTSGGASSYNEQFF
-	TRBV6-2/TRBV6-3	-	TRBJ1-5	TGTGCCAGCAACCCGGGGGGGGCGGGTCAGCCCCAGCATTTT	CASNPGGAGQPQHF
-	TRBV5-6	-	TRBJ2-5	TGTGCCAGCAGCGGACGGCCAGGGGTCGAGACCCAGTACTTC	CASSGRPGVETQYF